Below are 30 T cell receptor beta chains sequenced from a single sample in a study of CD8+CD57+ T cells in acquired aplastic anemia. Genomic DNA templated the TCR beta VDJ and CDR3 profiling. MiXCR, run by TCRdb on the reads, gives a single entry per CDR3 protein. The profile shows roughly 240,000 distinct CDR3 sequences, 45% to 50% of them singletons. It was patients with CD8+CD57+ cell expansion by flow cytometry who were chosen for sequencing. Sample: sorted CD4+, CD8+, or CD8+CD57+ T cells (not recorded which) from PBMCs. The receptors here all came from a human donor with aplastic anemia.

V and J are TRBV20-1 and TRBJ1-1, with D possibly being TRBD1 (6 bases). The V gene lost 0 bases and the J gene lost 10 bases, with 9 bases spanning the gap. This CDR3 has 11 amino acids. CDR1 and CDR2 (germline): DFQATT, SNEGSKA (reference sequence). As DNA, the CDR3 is TGCAGTGCTAGAGATCTCAGGGGAGCTTTCTTT. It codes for CSARDLRGAFF.

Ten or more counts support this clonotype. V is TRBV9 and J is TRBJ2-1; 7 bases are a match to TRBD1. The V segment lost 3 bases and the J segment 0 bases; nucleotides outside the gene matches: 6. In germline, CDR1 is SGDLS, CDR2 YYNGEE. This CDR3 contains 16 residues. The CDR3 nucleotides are TGTGCCAGCAGCGAGGGGACAGATAGCTCCTACAATGAGCAGTTCTTC. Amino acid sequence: CASSEGTDSSYNEQFF.

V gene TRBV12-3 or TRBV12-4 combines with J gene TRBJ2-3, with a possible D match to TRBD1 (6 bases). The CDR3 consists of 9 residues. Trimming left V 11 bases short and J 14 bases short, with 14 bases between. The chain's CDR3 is CAGWDKWYF. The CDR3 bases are TGTGCCGGATGGGACAAGTGGTATTTT.

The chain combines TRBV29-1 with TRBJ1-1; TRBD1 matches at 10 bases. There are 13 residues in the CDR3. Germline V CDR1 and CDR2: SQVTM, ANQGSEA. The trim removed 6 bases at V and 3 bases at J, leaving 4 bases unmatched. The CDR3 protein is CSVDRGLYTEAFF. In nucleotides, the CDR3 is TGCAGCGTAGACAGGGGGCTTTACACTGAAGCTTTCTTT.

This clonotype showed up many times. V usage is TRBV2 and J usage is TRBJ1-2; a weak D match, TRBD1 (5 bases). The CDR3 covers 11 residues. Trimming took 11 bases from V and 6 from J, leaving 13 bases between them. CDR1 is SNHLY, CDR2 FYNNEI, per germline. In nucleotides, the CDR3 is TGTGCCGACGGGGGTGTTAATGGCTACACCTTC. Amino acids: CADGGVNGYTF. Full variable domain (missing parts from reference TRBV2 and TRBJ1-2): EPEVTQTPSHQVTQMGQEVILRCVPISNHLYFYWYRQILGQKVEFLVSFYNNEISEKSEIFDDQFSVERPDGSNFTLKIRSTKLEDSAMYFCADGGVNGYTFGSGTRLTVV.

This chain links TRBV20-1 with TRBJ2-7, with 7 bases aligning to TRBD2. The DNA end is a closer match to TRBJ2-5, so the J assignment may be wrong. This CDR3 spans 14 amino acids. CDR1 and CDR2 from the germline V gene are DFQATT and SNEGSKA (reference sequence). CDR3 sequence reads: CSARGGGTLETQYF. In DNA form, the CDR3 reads TGCAGTGCTAGGGGGGGGGGGACCCTTGAGACCCAGTACTTC.

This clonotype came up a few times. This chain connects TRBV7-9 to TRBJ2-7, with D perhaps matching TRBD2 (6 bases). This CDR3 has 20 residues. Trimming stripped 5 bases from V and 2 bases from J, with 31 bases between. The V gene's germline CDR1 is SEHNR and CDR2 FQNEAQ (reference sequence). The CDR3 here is CASSPTGERISGRPPYEQYF. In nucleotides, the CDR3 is TGTGCCAGCAGCCCCACGGGGGAACGCATATCGGGGCGTCCACCCTACGAGCAGTACTTC.

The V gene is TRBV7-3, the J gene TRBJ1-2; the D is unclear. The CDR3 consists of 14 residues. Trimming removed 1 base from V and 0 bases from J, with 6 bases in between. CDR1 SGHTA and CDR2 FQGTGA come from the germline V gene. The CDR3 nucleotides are TGTGCCAGCAGCTTAAGATGTGCTAACTATGGCTACACCTTC. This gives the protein CASSLRCANYGYTF. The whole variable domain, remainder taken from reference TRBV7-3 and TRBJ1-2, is GAGVSQTPSNKVTEKGKYVELRCDPISGHTALYWYRQSLGQGPEFLIYFQGTGAADDSGLPNDRFFAVRPEGSVSTLKIQRTERGDSAVYLCASSLRCANYGYTFGSGTRLTVV.

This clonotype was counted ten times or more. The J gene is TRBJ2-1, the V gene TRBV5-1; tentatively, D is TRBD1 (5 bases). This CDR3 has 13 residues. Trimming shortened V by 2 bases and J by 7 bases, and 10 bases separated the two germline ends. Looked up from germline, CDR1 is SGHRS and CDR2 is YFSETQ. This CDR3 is CASSFRQPNEQFF. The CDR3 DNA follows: TGCGCCAGCAGCTTCCGACAGCCTAATGAGCAGTTCTTC. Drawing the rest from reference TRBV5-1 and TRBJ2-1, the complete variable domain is KAGVTQTPRYLIKTRGQQVTLSCSPISGHRSVSWYQQTPGQGLQFLFEYFSETQRNKGNFPGRFSGRQFSNSRSEMNVSTLELGDSALYLCASSFRQPNEQFFGPGTRLTVL.

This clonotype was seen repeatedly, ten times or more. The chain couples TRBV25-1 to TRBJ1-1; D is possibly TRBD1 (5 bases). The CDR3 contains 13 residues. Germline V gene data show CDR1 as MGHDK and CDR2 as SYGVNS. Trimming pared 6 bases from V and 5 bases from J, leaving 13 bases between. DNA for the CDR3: TGTGCCAGCAGCACGCGGGGGTTTACTGAAGCTTTCTTT. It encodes CASSTRGFTEAFF.

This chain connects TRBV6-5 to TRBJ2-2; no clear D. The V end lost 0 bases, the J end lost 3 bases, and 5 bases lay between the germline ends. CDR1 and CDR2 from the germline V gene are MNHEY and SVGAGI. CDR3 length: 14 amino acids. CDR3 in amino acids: CASSYSGYTGELFF. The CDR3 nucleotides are TGTGCCAGCAGTTACTCGGGGTACACCGGGGAGCTGTTTTTT.

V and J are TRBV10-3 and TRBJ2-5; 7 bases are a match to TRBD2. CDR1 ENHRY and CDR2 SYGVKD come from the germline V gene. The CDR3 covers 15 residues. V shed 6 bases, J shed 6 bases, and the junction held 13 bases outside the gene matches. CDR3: CAISELGGPEKTQYF. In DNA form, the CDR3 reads TGTGCCATCAGCGAACTGGGAGGGCCCGAAAAGACCCAGTACTTC.

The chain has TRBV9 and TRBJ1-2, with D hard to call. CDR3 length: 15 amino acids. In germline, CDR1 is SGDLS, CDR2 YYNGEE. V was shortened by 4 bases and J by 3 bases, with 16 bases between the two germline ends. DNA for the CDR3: TGTGCCAGCAGCCCAACACCTACCGATGACTATGGCTACACCTTC. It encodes CASSPTPTDDYGYTF.

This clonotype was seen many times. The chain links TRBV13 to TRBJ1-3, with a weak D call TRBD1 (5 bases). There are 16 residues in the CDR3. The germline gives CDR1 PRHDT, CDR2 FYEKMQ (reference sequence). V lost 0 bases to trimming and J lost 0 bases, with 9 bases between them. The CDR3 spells CASSLGRGGSGNTIYF. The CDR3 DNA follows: TGTGCCAGCAGCTTAGGCCGGGGGGGCTCTGGAAACACCATATATTTT.

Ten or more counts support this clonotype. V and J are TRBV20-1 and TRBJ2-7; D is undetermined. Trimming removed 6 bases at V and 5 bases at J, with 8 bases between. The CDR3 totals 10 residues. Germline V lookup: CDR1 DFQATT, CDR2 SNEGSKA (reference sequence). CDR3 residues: CSAKIDEQYF. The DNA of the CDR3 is TGCAGTGCGAAGATAGACGAGCAGTACTTC.

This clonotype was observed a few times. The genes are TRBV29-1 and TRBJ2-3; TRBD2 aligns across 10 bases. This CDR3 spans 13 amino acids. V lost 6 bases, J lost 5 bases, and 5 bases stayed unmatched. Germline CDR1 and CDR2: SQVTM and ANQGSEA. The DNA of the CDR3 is TGCAGCGTCTCTAGCGGGGGTCAAGATACGCAGTATTTT. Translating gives CSVSSGGQDTQYF.

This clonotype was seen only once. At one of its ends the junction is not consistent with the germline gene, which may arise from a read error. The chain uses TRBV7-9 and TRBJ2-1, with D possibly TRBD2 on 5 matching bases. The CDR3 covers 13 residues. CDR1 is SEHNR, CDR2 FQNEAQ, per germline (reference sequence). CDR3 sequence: CASSLDTSDEQFF. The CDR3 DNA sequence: TGCGCCAGCAGCCTTGACACTAGTGATGAGCAGTTCTTC.

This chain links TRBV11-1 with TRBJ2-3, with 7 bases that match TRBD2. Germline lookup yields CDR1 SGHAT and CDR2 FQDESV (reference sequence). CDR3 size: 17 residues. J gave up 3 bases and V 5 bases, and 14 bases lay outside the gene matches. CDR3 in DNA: TGTGCCAGCAGCCTAGGATATGGGGGGGTCGAAACAGATACGCAGTATTTT. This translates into CASSLGYGGVETDTQYF.

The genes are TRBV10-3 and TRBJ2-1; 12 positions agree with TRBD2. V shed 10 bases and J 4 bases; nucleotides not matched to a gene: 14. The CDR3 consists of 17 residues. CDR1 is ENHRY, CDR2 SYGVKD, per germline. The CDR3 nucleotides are TGTGCCAGCAGCCGGCGACTAGCGGGGGCCCTATACAATGAGCAGTTCTTC. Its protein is CASSRRLAGALYNEQFF.

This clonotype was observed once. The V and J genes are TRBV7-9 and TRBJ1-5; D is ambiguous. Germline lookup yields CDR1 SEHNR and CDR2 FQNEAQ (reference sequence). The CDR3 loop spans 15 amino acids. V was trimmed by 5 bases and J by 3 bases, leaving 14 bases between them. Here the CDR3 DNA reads TGTGCCAGCAGCCTCGGGAGGGCCGACAATCAGCCCCAGCATTTT. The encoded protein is CASSLGRADNQPQHF.

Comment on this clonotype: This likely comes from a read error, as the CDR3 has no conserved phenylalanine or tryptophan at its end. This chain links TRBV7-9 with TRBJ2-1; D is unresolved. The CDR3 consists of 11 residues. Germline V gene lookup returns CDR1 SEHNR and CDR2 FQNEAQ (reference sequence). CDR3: CASSSDNEQFL. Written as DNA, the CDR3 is TGTGCCAGCAGCTCCGACAATGAGCAGTTCCTC.

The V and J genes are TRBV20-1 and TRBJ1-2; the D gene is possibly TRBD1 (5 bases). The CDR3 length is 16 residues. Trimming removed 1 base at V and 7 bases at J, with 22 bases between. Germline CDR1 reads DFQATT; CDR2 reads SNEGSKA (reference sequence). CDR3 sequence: CSARVPTGWGMIGYTF. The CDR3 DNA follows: TGCAGTGCTAGAGTACCTACAGGATGGGGGATGATTGGCTACACCTTC.

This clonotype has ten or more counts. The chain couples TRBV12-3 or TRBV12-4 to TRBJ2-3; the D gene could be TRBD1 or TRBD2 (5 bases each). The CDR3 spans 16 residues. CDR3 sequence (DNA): TGTGCAAAGCAGTTTCCCGGGGCCTTTAGCACAGATACGCAGTATTTT. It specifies CAKQFPGAFSTDTQYF.

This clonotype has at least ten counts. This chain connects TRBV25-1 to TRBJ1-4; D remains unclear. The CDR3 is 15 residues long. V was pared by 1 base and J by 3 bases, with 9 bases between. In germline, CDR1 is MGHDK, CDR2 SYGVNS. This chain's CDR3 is CASSECLVANEKLFF. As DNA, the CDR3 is TGTGCCAGCAGTGAATGTTTGGTGGCTAATGAAAAACTGTTTTTT.

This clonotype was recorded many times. Here the CDR3 reads CASSDRALNTGELFF. The DNA of the CDR3 is TGTGCCAGCAGCGACAGGGCGTTGAACACCGGGGAGCTGTTTTTT. The chain joins TRBV11-2 to TRBJ2-2; TRBD1 matches at 7 bases. This CDR3 comprises 15 residues. Germline V gives CDR1 SGHAT, CDR2 FQNNGV. V was clipped by 5 bases and J by 1 base; unmatched bases: 4.

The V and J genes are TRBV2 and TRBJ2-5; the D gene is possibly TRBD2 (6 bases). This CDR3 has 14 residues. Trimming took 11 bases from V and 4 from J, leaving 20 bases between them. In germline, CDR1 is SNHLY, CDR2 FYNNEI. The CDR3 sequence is CAASRAGMAETQYF. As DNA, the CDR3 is TGTGCCGCCAGCAGGGCGGGGATGGCAGAGACCCAGTACTTC.

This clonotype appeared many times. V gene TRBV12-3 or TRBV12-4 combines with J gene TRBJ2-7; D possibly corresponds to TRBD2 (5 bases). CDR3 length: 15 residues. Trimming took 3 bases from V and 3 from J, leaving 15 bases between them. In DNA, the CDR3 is TGTGCCAGCAGTTTTCGGTTCAGAGGGTTCTACGAGCAGTACTTC. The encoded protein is CASSFRFRGFYEQYF.

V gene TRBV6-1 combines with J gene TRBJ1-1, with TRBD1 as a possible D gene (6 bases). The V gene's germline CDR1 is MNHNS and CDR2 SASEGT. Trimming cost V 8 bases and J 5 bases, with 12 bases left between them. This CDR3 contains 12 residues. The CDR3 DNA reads TGTGCCAGCGGAAAAGGGGGAACTGAAGCTTTCTTT. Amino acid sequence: CASGKGGTEAFF.

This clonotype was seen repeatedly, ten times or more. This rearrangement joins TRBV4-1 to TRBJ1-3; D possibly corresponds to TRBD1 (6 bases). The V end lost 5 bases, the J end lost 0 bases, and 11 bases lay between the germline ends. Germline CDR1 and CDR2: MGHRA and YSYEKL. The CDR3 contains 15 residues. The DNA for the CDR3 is TGCGCCAGCAGCACACAGGGACTCTCTGGAAACACCATATATTTT. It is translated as CASSTQGLSGNTIYF.

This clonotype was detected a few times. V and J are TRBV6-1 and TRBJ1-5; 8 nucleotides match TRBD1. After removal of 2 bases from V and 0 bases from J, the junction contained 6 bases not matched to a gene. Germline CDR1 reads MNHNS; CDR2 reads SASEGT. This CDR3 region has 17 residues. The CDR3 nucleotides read TGTGCCAGCAGTGAACACAGGGGGGCATATAGCAATCAGCCCCAGCATTTT. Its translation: CASSEHRGAYSNQPQHF.